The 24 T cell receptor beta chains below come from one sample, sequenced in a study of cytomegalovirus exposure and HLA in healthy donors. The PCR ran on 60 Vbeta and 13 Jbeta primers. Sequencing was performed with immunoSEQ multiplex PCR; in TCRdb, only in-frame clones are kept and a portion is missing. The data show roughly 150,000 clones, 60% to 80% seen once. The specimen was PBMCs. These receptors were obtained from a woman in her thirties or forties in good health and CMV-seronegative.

The CDR3 nucleotides are TGTGCCAGCAGCACAGGGCCGAGCTCCTACGAGCAGTACTTC. Encoded protein: CASSTGPSSYEQYF. The chain has TRBV9 and TRBJ2-7; D might be TRBD1 (6 bases). The CDR3 consists of 14 residues. CDR1 is SGDLS, CDR2 YYNGEE, per germline. V lost 4 bases and J 0 bases, leaving 11 bases between the germline ends.

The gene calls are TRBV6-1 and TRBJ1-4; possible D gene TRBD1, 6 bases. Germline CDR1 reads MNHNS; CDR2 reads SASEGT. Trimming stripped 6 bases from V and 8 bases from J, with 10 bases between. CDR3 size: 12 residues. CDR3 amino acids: CASSRTVEKLFF. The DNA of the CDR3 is TGTGCCAGCAGCAGGACAGTAGAAAAACTGTTTTTT.

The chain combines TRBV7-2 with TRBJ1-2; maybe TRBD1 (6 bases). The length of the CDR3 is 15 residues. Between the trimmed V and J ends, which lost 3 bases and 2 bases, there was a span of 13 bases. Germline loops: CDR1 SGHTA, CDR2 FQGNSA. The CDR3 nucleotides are TGTGCCAGCAGCTTCGGACAGAATCCCAACTATGGCTACACCTTC. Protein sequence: CASSFGQNPNYGYTF.

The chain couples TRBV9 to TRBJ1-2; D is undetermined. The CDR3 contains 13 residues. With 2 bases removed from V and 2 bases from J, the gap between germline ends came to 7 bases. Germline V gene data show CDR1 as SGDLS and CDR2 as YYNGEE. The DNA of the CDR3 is TGTGCCAGCAGCGTGGGAGGCAACTATGGCTACACCTTC. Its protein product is CASSVGGNYGYTF. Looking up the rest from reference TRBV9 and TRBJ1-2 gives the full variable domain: DSGVTQTPKHLITATGQRVTLRCSPRSGDLSVYWYQQSLDQGLQFLIQYYNGEERAKGNILERFSAQQFPDLHSELNLSSLELGDSALYFCASSVGGNYGYTFGSGTRLTVV.

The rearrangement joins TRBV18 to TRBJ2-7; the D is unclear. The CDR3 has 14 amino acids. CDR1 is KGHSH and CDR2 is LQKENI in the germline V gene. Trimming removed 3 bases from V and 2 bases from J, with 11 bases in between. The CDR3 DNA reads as TGTGCCAGCTCACCCAATAACTTAGCCTACGAGCAGTACTTC. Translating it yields CASSPNNLAYEQYF.

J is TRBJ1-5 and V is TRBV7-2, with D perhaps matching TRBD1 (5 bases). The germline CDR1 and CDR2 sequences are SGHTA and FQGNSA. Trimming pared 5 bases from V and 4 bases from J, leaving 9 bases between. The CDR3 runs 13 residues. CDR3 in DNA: TGTGCCAGCAGCCGGGGGGGGAATCAGCCCCAGCATTTT. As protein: CASSRGGNQPQHF.

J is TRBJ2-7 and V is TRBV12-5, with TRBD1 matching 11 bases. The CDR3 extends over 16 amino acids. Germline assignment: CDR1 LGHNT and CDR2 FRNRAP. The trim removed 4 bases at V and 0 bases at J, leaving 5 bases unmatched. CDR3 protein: CASGSGQGGSSYEQYF. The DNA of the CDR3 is TGTGCTAGTGGTTCGGGACAGGGGGGATCCTCCTACGAGCAGTACTTC. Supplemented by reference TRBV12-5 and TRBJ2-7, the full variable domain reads DARVTQTPRHKVTEMGQEVTMRCQPILGHNTVFWYRQTMMQGLELLAYFRNRAPLDDSGMPKDRFSAEMPDATLATLKIQPSEPRDSAVYFCASGSGQGGSSYEQYFGPGTRLTVT.

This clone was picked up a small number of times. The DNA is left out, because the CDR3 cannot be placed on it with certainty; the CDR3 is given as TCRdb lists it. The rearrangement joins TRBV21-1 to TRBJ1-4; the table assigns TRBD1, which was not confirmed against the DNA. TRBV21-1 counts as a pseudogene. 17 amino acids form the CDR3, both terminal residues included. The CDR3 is CASRFGQGNATNEKLFF.

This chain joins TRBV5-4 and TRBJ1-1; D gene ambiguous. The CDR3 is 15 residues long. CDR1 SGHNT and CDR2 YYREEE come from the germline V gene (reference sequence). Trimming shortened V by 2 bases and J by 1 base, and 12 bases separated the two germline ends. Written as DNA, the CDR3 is TGTGCCAGCAGCTTCTCGAGACACCAGAACACTGAAGCTTTCTTT. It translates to CASSFSRHQNTEAFF.

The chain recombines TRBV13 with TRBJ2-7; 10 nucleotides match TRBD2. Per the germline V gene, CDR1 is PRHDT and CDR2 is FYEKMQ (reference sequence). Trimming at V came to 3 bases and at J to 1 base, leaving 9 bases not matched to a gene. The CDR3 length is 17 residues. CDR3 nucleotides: TGTGCCAGCAGCTTTGCTATCCCGGGACTAGCGTCCTACGAGCAGTACTTC. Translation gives CASSFAIPGLASYEQYF.

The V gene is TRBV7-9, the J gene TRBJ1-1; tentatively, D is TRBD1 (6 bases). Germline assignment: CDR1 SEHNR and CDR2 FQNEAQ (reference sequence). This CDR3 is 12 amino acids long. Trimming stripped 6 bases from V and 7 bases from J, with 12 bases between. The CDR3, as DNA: TGTGCCAGCAGTTTGGGGGCGGTTGAAGCTTTCTTT. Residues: CASSLGAVEAFF.

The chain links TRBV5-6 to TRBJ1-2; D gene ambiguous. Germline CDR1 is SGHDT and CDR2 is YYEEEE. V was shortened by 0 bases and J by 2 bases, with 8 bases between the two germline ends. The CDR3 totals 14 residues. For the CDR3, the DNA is TGTGCCAGCAGCTTGGTCGCACTCAACTATGGCTACACCTTC. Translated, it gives CASSLVALNYGYTF.

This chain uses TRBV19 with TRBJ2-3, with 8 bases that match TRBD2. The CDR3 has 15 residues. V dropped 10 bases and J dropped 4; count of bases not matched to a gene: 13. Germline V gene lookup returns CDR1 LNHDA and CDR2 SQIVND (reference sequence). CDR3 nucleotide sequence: TGTGCCACCAGACTTAGCGGGGCCCGCGCAGATACGCAGTATTTT. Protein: CATRLSGARADTQYF.

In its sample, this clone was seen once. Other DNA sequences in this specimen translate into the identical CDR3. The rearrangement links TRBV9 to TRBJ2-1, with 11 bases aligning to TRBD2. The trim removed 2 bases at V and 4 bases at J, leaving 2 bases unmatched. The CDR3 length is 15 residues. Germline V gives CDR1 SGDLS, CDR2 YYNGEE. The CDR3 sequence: CASSVSGRDYNEQFF. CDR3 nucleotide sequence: TGTGCCAGCAGCGTTAGCGGGAGGGATTACAATGAGCAGTTCTTC.

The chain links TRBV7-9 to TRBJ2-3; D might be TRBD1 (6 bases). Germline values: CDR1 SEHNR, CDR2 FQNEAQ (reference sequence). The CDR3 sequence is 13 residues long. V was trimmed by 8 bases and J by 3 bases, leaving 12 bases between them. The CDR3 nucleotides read TGTGCCAGCTACAGGGTTGAGACAGATACGCAGTATTTT. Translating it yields CASYRVETDTQYF.

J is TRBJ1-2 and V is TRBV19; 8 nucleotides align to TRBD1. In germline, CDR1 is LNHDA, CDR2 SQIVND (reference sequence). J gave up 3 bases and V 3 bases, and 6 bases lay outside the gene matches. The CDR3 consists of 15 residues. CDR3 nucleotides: TGTGCCAGTAGTATCCCGGGACAGGAATACTATGGCTACACCTTC. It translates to CASSIPGQEYYGYTF.

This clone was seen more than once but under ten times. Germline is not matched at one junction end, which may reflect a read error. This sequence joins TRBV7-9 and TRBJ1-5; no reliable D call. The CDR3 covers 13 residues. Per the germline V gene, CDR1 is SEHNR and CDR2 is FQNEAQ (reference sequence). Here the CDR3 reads CSSSFTSNQPQHF. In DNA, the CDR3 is TGTTCCAGCAGCTTTACTTCCAATCAGCCCCAGCATTTT.

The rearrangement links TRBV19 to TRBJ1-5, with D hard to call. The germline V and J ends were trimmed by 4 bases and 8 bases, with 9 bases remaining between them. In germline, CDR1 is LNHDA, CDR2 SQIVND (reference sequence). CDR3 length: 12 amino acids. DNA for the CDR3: TGTGCCAGTAGTAGAGGAGATGAGCCCCAGCATTTT. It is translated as CASSRGDEPQHF.

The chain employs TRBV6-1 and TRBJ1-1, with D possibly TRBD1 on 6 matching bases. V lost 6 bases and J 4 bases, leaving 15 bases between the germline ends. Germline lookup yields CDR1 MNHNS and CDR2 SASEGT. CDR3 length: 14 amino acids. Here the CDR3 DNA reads TGTGCCAGCAGACCTTCAAGAGGGGGCACTGAAGCTTTCTTT. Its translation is CASRPSRGGTEAFF.

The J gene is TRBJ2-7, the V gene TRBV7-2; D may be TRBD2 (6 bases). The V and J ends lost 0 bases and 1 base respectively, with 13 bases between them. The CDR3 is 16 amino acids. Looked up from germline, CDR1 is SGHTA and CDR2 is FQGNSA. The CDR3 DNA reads TGTGCCAGCAGCTTAGCGCCGGGACTCGGTTCCTACGAGCAGTACTTC. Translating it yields CASSLAPGLGSYEQYF.

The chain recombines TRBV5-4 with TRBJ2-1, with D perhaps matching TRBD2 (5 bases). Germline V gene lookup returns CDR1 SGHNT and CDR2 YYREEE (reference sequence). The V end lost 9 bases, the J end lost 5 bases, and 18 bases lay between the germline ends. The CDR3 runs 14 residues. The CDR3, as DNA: TGTGCCACACGCGGACGCCCAGCGGACAATGAGCAGTTCTTC. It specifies CATRGRPADNEQFF.

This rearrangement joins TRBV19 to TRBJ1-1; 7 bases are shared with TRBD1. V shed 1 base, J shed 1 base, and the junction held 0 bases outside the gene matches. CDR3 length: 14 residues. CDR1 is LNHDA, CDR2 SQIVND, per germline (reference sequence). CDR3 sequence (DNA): TGTGCCAGTAGTATAGGGACAGGGAACACTGAAGCTTTCTTT. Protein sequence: CASSIGTGNTEAFF. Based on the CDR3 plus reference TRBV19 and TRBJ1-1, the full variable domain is DGGITQSPKYLFRKEGQNVTLSCEQNLNHDAMYWYRQDPGQGLRLIYYSQIVNDFQKGDIAEGYSVSREKKESFPLTVTSAQKNPTAFYLCASSIGTGNTEAFFGQGTRLTVV.

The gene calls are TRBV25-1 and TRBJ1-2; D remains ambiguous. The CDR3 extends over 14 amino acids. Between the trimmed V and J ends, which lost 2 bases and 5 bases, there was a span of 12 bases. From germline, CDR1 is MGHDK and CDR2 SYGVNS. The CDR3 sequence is CASSERAVSYGYTF. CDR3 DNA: TGTGCCAGCAGTGAACGTGCGGTTTCTTATGGCTACACCTTC.

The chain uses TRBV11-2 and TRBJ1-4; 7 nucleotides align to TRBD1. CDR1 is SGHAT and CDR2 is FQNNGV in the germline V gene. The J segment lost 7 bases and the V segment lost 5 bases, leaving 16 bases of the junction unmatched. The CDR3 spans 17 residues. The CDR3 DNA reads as TGTGCCAGCAGCCCGAGGGGCAGGGGGGAGTTCGGTGAAAAACTGTTTTTT. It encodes CASSPRGRGEFGEKLFF.